A single sample gave rise to the 5 T cell receptor beta chains below, sequenced in a study of beta chain features in type 1 diabetes (dated by TCRdb to the late 2010s). Libraries came from the immunoSEQ multiplex PCR assay. All of the isolated RNA was reverse transcribed with the High Capacity cDNA Reverse Transcription Kit, so expressed TCRB transcripts were sequenced. Entries here come from immuneACCESS through TCRdb and include only in-frame sequences with V and J called. Some clones fail to appear in such tables; in the studies checked, an unresolved V gene covers under half of the shortfall, and the cause of the remainder is unknown. A total of hundreds of thousands of clones appear in this sample, 15% to 18% of them only once. About 0.097% of the sample is held by the ten biggest clonotypes. The specimen was naive CD4+ T cells from blood. The cell subset or site label for this specimen denotes: true naive CD4+ T cells. The origin of the receptors is a man in his late teens or twenties in good health.

This chain joins TRBV5-1 and TRBJ1-2, with 7 bases fitting TRBD1. Germline CDR1 SGHRS, CDR2 YFSETQ. The CDR3 spans 14 residues. The trim removed 1 base at V and 4 bases at J, leaving 4 bases unmatched. The CDR3: CASSLSAGGYGYTF. The CDR3 coding sequence is TGCGCCAGCAGCTTGTCGGCAGGGGGCTATGGCTACACCTTC.

The chain employs TRBV5-8 and TRBJ2-7; no reliable D call. There are 13 residues in the CDR3. V lost 4 bases, J lost 2 bases, and 10 bases lay in between. Germline V CDR1 and CDR2: SGHTS, YDEGEE. Here the CDR3 reads CASSVLRAYEQYF. CDR3 DNA sequence: TGTGCCAGCAGCGTTCTCAGAGCCTACGAGCAGTACTTC.

This rearrangement joins TRBV5-1 to TRBJ2-1, with D unresolved. This CDR3 has 13 amino acids. Deletions cut 5 bases from V and 0 bases from J, with 6 bases between. Germline CDR1 is SGHRS and CDR2 is YFSETQ. Here the CDR3 reads CASRDVSYNEQFF. The CDR3, as DNA: TGCGCCAGCAGAGATGTCTCCTACAATGAGCAGTTCTTC.

A word on this clone: The conserved phenylalanine or tryptophan is not found at the CDR3 terminus, so this likely reflects a read error. The DNA is omitted, as the CDR3 cannot be located on it reliably, and the CDR3 follows TCRdb's listing. The rearrangement uses TRBV30 and TRBJ1-4. Counting both end residues, the CDR3 totals 13 amino acids. CDR1 is GTSNPN and CDR2 is SVGIG in the germline V gene (reference sequence). The CDR3 sequence: CAWSVSWWREYSY.

This clone occurred a few times. CDR3 nucleotides: TGCAGCGTTGGCGGAGGGGGAGGAGGATTGAACACTGAAGCTTTCTTT. Encoded protein: CSVGGGGGGLNTEAFF. The chain couples TRBV29-1 to TRBJ1-1; perhaps TRBD1 as D (6 bases). The germline CDR1 and CDR2 sequences are SQVTM and ANQGSEA. The V end lost 4 bases, the J end lost 0 bases, and 18 bases lay between the germline ends. This CDR3 is built from 16 residues.